This entry lists 23 T cell receptor beta chains sequenced from one sample in a study of T-cell reconstitution after alpha-beta-depleted transplantation in children. Preparing the TCRbeta library involved the use of unique molecular identifiers. TCRdb used MiXCR to reprocess the PCR reads, holding one entry per CDR3 protein. The data show 500,000 to 750,000 distinct CDR3 sequences, roughly 13% seen once. The sample in question was PBMCs, mostly from graft donor cells, obtained 360 days after TCRalphabeta/CD19-depleted stem cell transplant. Every receptor here comes from a male patient younger than 18 who had a stem cell transplant for acute myeloid leukemia, so the T cells may come from the graft donor.

This clonotype appeared a few times. The chain joins TRBV15 to TRBJ2-3; D call uncertain. The V gene's germline CDR1 is LNHNV and CDR2 YYDKDF (reference sequence). The V end was cut by 1 base, the J end by 1 base, with 3 bases between. The CDR3 is 13 residues long. This CDR3 reads CATSRARTDTQYF. CDR3 in DNA: TGTGCCACCAGCAGAGCCCGCACAGATACGCAGTATTTT.

V gene TRBV6-2 or TRBV6-3 combines with J gene TRBJ2-7; 13 bases agree with TRBD2. The CDR3 spans 15 residues. Germline V gives CDR1 MNHEY, CDR2 SVGEGT. V lost 11 bases to trimming and J lost 4 bases; unmatched junction nucleotides: 11. CDR3 protein: CAELWTSGSVYEQYF. CDR3 nucleotide sequence: TGTGCCGAACTATGGACTAGCGGGAGTGTGTACGAGCAGTACTTC.

This chain connects TRBV3-1 to TRBJ2-3; D might be TRBD1 or TRBD2, each matching 6 bases. The CDR3 extends over 16 amino acids. Looked up from germline, CDR1 is LGHDT and CDR2 is YNNKEL (reference sequence). Deletions cut 3 bases from V and 0 bases from J, with 13 bases between. The CDR3 sequence is CASSQKGGLSTDTQYF. For the CDR3, the DNA is TGTGCCAGCAGCCAGAAGGGGGGACTTAGCACAGATACGCAGTATTTT.

This clonotype was counted only a few times. This sequence joins TRBV14 and TRBJ2-7; either TRBD1 or TRBD2 may fit D (5 bases each). Germline V lookup: CDR1 SGHDN, CDR2 FVKESK. The CDR3 is 13 amino acids. V was shortened by 1 base and J by 5 bases, with 9 bases between the two germline ends. The CDR3 coding sequence is TGTGCCAGCAGCCAAGTGAGGGGCCACGAGCAGTACTTC. Translating gives CASSQVRGHEQYF.

This clonotype was observed a handful of times. J is TRBJ2-5 and V is TRBV4-2; the D is unclear. The CDR3 has 16 residues. The V gene's germline CDR1 is LGHNA and CDR2 YNFKEQ. V was shortened by 0 bases and J by 4 bases, with 15 bases between the two germline ends. The CDR3 reads CASSQEVRTLGETQYF. CDR3 bases: TGTGCCAGCAGCCAAGAGGTCAGGACCCTGGGAGAGACCCAGTACTTC.

This clonotype was seen repeatedly, ten times or more. V usage is TRBV24-1 and J usage is TRBJ2-1; D gene ambiguous. Germline CDR1 is KGHDR and CDR2 is SFDVKD. V lost 4 bases, J lost 15 bases, and 15 bases lay in between. This CDR3 has 12 residues. CDR3 DNA sequence: TGTGCCACCAGTGAAGTTAGCACCCCGCTGTTCTTC. Amino acid sequence: CATSEVSTPLFF.

This clonotype was observed many times. The chain carries TRBV7-2 and TRBJ2-5; 7 bases agree with TRBD1. The CDR3 extends over 13 amino acids. Germline lookup yields CDR1 SGHTA and CDR2 FQGNSA. The V gene end was trimmed by 5 bases and the J gene end by 4 bases; junction bases not matched to a gene: 4. The CDR3 DNA follows: TGTGCCAGCAGCGGGGGACAGATAGAGACCCAGTACTTC. Residues: CASSGGQIETQYF.

The rearrangement uses TRBV7-9 and TRBJ1-1; the match to TRBD1 covers 12 bases. Trimming at V came to 0 bases and at J to 6 bases, leaving 2 bases not matched to a gene. Germline V lookup: CDR1 SEHNR, CDR2 FQNEAQ (reference sequence). The CDR3 extends over 15 amino acids. The CDR3 is CASSLAGQGAAEAFF. CDR3 sequence (DNA): TGTGCCAGCAGCTTAGCGGGACAGGGGGCGGCTGAAGCTTTCTTT.

This clonotype was seen repeatedly, ten times or more. V usage is TRBV29-1 and J usage is TRBJ2-3; weak D call: TRBD2 (6 bases). This CDR3 is 13 amino acids long. Deletions cut 7 bases from V and 7 bases from J, with 18 bases between. The germline gives CDR1 SQVTM, CDR2 ANQGSEA. Here the CDR3 reads CSALGGRANTQYF. CDR3 nucleotides: TGCAGCGCCTTGGGGGGACGAGCTAATACGCAGTATTTT.

At least ten counts were recorded for this clonotype. Here the CDR3 reads CASSDSAAGYNEQFF. As DNA, the CDR3 is TGTGCCAGCAGCGATTCAGCAGCGGGATACAATGAGCAGTTCTTC. The rearrangement joins TRBV25-1 to TRBJ2-1, with TRBD2 identical over 7 bases. The CDR3 length is 15 residues. V was clipped by 6 bases and J by 4 bases; unmatched bases: 9. Germline assignment: CDR1 MGHDK and CDR2 SYGVNS.

The V call is TRBV19, the J call TRBJ1-1; maybe TRBD1 (5 bases). CDR3 length: 18 residues. Germline V gene lookup returns CDR1 LNHDA and CDR2 SQIVND (reference sequence). Trimming removed 5 bases from V and 3 bases from J, with 25 bases in between. This CDR3 is CASSLHRPGPGGDTEAFF. The CDR3 region has the DNA TGTGCCAGTAGTCTCCACCGACCGGGACCGGGGGGTGACACTGAAGCTTTCTTT.

V gene TRBV5-1 combines with J gene TRBJ2-1; weak D call: TRBD1 (6 bases). The CDR3 is made up of 16 amino acids. Germline loops: CDR1 SGHRS, CDR2 YFSETQ. Trimming removed 3 bases from V and 5 bases from J, with 18 bases in between. Here the CDR3 DNA reads TGCGCCAGCAGCTCCTGGGGGCTAGCCCAGGACAATGAGCAGTTCTTC. It yields the protein CASSSWGLAQDNEQFF.

This chain joins TRBV18 and TRBJ2-1, with D unclear. The germline V gene has CDR1 KGHSH and CDR2 LQKENI. The CDR3 has 15 amino acids. The V end was cut by 2 bases, the J end by 2 bases, with 10 bases between. In nucleotides, the CDR3 is TGTGCCAGCTCACCATTAAGCCAGCCCTACAATGAGCAGTTCTTC. It is translated as CASSPLSQPYNEQFF.

This clonotype has ten or more counts. The J gene is TRBJ1-1, the V gene TRBV29-1, with 7 bases identical to TRBD1. The germline gives CDR1 SQVTM, CDR2 ANQGSEA. The V gene end was trimmed by 6 bases and the J gene end by 2 bases; junction bases not matched to a gene: 6. The CDR3 sequence is 13 residues long. This CDR3 reads CSVMGQLNTEAFF. Here the CDR3 DNA reads TGCAGCGTGATGGGACAGCTTAACACTGAAGCTTTCTTT.

V usage is TRBV20-1 and J usage is TRBJ2-1; 10 positions agree with TRBD1. Germline CDR1 DFQATT, CDR2 SNEGSKA (reference sequence). The CDR3 runs to 13 residues. The junction had 2 bases not matched to a gene; V was cut back by 7 bases and J by 2 bases. The CDR3 sequence is CSGTGGTYNEQFF. In DNA, the CDR3 is TGCAGTGGGACAGGGGGTACCTACAATGAGCAGTTCTTC.

This clonotype was observed a few times. The chain carries TRBV6-2 or TRBV6-3 and TRBJ2-1, with 7 bases aligning to TRBD2. The CDR3 has 15 amino acids. Trimming at V came to 7 bases and at J to 6 bases, leaving 12 bases not matched to a gene. Germline CDR1 MNHEY, CDR2 SVGEGT. This chain's CDR3 is CASTKGRESSNEQFF. The DNA of the CDR3 is TGTGCCAGCACCAAAGGGCGGGAGTCTTCCAATGAGCAGTTCTTC.

This clonotype was counted a few times. The chain combines TRBV20-1 with TRBJ2-6; tentatively, D is TRBD2 (5 bases). The CDR3 totals 12 residues. Germline V lookup: CDR1 DFQATT, CDR2 SNEGSKA (reference sequence). The V end was cut by 6 bases, the J end by 12 bases, with 15 bases between. In DNA, the CDR3 is TGCAGTGCGGAGGACCTACGACGCGTCCTGACTTTC. Its translation is CSAEDLRRVLTF.

This rearrangement joins TRBV7-6 to TRBJ1-2, with no clear D. The CDR3 sequence is 15 residues long. The germline CDR1 and CDR2 sequences are SGHVS and FNYEAQ. The V and J ends lost 5 bases and 0 bases respectively, with 13 bases between them. CDR3 amino acids: CASSPYSLPNYGYTF. CDR3 sequence (DNA): TGTGCCAGCAGCCCGTACAGCCTTCCTAACTATGGCTACACCTTC.

This clonotype has just a few counts. The rearrangement uses TRBV20-1 and TRBJ1-5; D is unclear. The CDR3 has 14 amino acids. Per the germline V gene, CDR1 is DFQATT and CDR2 is SNEGSKA (reference sequence). Trimming removed 6 bases at V and 5 bases at J, with 17 bases between. The CDR3 is CSAKEDRSYQPQHF. The CDR3 DNA follows: TGCAGTGCGAAGGAGGACCGCTCCTATCAGCCCCAGCATTTT.

The chain carries TRBV30 and TRBJ1-5; D not resolved. Germline CDR1 and CDR2: GTSNPN and SVGIG (reference sequence). This CDR3 is built from 13 residues. The germline V and J ends were trimmed by 0 bases and 9 bases, with 12 bases remaining between them. For the CDR3, the DNA is TGTGCCTGGAGTGTAACCCGGTGGAGGCCCCAGCATTTT. As protein: CAWSVTRWRPQHF.

This clonotype was recorded at least ten times. The CDR3 loop reads CASSLSGQMAEAFF. The DNA for the CDR3 is TGTGCCAGCAGTTTAAGTGGTCAAATGGCCGAAGCTTTCTTT. The chain carries TRBV12-3 or TRBV12-4 and TRBJ1-1; D is unclear. Trimming cost V 2 bases and J 8 bases, with 15 bases left between them. The CDR3 extends over 14 amino acids.

This clonotype was detected a few times. J is TRBJ2-7 and V is TRBV29-1, with 7 nucleotides matching TRBD2. V lost 6 bases and J lost 5; bases outside the gene matches: 13. From germline, CDR1 is SQVTM and CDR2 ANQGSEA. The CDR3 is made up of 14 amino acids. The CDR3 reads CSVTGSRGRNEQYF. CDR3 DNA sequence: TGCAGCGTGACCGGCAGTCGCGGGAGAAACGAGCAGTACTTC.

This clonotype was found a few times. CDR3 amino acids: CSARGPGTDTQYF. CDR3 nucleotide sequence: TGCAGTGCTAGAGGTCCCGGCACAGATACGCAGTATTTT. This rearrangement joins TRBV20-1 to TRBJ2-3; D is unclear. Trimming stripped 1 base from V and 1 base from J, with 6 bases between. The germline gives CDR1 DFQATT, CDR2 SNEGSKA (reference sequence). The CDR3 totals 13 residues.